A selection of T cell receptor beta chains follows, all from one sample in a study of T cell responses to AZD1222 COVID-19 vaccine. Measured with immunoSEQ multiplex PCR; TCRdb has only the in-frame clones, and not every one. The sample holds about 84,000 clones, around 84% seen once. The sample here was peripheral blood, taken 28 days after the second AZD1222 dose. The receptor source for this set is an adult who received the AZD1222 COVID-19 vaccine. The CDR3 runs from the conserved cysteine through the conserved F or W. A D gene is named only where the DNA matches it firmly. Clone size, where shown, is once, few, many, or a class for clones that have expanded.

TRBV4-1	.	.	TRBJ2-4	CASSQDTEAVKNIQYF	TGCGCCAGCAGCCAAGATACGGAAGCAGTCAAAAACATTCAGTACTTC
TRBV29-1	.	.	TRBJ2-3	CSVEAATDTQYF	TGCAGCGTTGAGGCAGCCACAGATACGCAGTATTTT
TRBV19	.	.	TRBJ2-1	CASSMGGVYNEQFF	TGTGCCAGTAGTATGGGCGGGGTATACAATGAGCAGTTCTTC
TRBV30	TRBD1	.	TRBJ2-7	CAWSGTGFSYEQYF	TGTGCCTGGAGTGGGACAGGGTTCAGTTACGAGCAGTACTTC
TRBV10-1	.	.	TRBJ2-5	CASSESGRLETQYF	TGCGCCAGCAGTGAGTCGGGCAGGCTAGAGACCCAGTACTTC
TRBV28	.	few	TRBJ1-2	CASSSVNYGYTF	TGTGCCAGCTCGTCCGTTAACTATGGCTACACCTTC
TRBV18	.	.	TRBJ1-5	CASSPSRTDPAVQPQHF	TGTGCCAGCTCACCCTCACGGACGGATCCTGCTGTTCAGCCCCAGCATTTT
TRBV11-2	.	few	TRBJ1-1	CASSLDPSPTLIEAFF	TGTGCCAGCAGCTTAGATCCAAGCCCAACATTAATTGAAGCTTTCTTT
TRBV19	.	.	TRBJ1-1	CASTPQGRGRNTEAFF	TGTGCCAGTACACCTCAGGGAAGAGGACGGAACACTGAAGCTTTCTTT
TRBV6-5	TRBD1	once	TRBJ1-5	CASSQIQGAYQPQHF	TGTGCCAGCAGTCAGATACAGGGGGCATACCAGCCCCAGCATTTT
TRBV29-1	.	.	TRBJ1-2	CSVEYSIGGYTF	TGCAGCGTCGAATACTCCATTGGTGGCTACACCTTC
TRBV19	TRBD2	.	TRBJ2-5	CASSPGLAGWETQYF	TGTGCCAGTAGCCCGGGACTAGCGGGGTGGGAGACCCAGTACTTC
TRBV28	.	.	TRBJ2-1	CASSSPGSKREQFF	TGTGCCAGCAGTTCCCCGGGGTCCAAAAGAGAGCAGTTCTTC
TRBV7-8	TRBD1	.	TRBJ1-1	CASSVSGTGFFGAFF	TGTGCCAGCAGCGTATCCGGGACAGGGTTTTTCGGAGCTTTCTTT
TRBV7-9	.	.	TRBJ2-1	CASSLVQRTLNEQFF	TGTGCCAGCAGCTTAGTCCAGCGAACACTTAATGAGCAGTTCTTC
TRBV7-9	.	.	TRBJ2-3	CASSLLGADTQYF	TGTGCCAGCAGCTTACTGGGGGCGGATACGCAGTATTTT
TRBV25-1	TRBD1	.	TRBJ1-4	CASSPGQGREKLFF	TGTGCCAGCAGCCCGGGACAGGGCCGTGAAAAACTGTTTTTT